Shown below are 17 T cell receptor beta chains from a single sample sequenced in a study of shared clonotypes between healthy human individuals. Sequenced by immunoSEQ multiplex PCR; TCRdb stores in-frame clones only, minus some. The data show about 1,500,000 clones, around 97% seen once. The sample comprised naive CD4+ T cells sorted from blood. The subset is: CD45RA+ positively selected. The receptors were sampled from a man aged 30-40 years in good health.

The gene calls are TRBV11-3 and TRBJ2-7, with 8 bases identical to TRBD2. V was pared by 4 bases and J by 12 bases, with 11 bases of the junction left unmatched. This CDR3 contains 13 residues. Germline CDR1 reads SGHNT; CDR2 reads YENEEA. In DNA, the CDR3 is TGTGCCAGCAGCTGGACTAGCTTGGGGCCGCTGTACTTC. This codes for CASSWTSLGPLYF.

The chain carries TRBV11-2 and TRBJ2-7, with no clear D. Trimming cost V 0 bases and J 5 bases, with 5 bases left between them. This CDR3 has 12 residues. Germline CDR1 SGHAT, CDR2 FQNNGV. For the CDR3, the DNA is TGTGCCAGCAGCTTAGATGGGGACGAGCAGTACTTC. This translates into CASSLDGDEQYF.

CDR3 DNA sequence: TGTGCCAGCAGGAGACAGGGGAACAATCAGCCCCAGCATTTT. Protein: CASRRQGNNQPQHF. This chain uses TRBV2 with TRBJ1-5, with 8 positions matching TRBD1. The V gene end was trimmed by 6 bases and the J gene end by 3 bases; junction bases not matched to a gene: 4. CDR3 length: 14 amino acids. Germline CDR1 is SNHLY and CDR2 is FYNNEI. The whole variable domain, filled in from reference TRBV2 and TRBJ1-5, reads EPEVTQTPSHQVTQMGQEVILRCVPISNHLYFYWYRQILGQKVEFLVSFYNNEISEKSEIFDDQFSVERPDGSNFTLKIRSTKLEDSAMYFCASRRQGNNQPQHFGDGTRLSIL.

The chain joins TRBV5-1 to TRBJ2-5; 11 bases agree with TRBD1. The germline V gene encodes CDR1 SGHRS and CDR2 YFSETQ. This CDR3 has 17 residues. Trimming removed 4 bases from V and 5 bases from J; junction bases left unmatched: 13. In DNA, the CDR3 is TGCGCCAGCAGCCCGGGACAGGGGGTTGGTATTAGCGAGACCCAGTACTTC. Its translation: CASSPGQGVGISETQYF.

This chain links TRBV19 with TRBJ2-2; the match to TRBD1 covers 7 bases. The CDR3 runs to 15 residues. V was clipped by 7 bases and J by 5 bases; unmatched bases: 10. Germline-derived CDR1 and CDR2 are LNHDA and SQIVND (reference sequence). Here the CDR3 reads CASINRGLGTGELFF. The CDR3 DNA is TGTGCCAGTATCAACAGGGGCCTCGGTACCGGGGAGCTGTTTTTT.

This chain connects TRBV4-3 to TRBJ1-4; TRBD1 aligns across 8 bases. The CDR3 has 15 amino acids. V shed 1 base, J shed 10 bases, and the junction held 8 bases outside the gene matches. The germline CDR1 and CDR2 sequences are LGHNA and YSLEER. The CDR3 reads CASSQGGQASGKLFF. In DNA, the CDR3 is TGCGCCAGCAGCCAAGGGGGACAGGCTTCGGGAAAACTGTTTTTT.

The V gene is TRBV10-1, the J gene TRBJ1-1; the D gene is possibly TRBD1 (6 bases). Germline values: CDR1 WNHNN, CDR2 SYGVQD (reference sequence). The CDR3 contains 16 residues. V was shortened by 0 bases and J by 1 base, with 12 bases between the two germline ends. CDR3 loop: CASSESRGGQNTEAFF. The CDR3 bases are TGCGCCAGCAGTGAGTCGCGGGGGGGCCAGAACACTGAAGCTTTCTTT.

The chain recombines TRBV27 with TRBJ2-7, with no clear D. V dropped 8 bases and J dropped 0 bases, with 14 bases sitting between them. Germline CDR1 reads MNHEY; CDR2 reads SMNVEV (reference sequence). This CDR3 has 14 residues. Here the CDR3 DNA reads TGTGCCAGCTCCGAGGTGTGGAGCTCCTACGAGCAGTACTTC. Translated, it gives CASSEVWSSYEQYF.

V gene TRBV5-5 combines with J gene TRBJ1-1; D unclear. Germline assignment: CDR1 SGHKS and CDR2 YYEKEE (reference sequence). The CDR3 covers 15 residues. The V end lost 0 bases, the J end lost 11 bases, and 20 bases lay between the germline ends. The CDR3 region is CASSLGTPITDRAFF. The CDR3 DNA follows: TGTGCCAGCAGCTTGGGCACCCCGATCACCGATAGGGCTTTCTTT.

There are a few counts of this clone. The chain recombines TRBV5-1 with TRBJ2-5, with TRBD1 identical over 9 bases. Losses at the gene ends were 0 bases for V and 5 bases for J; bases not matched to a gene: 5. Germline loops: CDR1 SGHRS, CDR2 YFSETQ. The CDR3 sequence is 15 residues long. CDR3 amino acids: CASSLAGQGPETQYF. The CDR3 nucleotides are TGCGCCAGCAGCTTGGCGGGACAGGGTCCGGAGACCCAGTACTTC. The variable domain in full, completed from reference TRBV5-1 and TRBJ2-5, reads KAGVTQTPRYLIKTRGQQVTLSCSPISGHRSVSWYQQTPGQGLQFLFEYFSETQRNKGNFPGRFSGRQFSNSRSEMNVSTLELGDSALYLCASSLAGQGPETQYFGPGTRLLVL.

The CDR3 spells CASSPTGFFMNTEAFF. CDR3 DNA sequence: TGTGCCAGCAGCCCCACCGGTTTCTTCATGAACACTGAAGCTTTCTTT. The chain recombines TRBV7-9 with TRBJ1-1; D is ambiguous. V shed 5 bases and J shed 0 bases, with 16 bases lying between them. Germline V gene lookup returns CDR1 SEHNR and CDR2 FQNEAQ (reference sequence). The CDR3 covers 16 residues.

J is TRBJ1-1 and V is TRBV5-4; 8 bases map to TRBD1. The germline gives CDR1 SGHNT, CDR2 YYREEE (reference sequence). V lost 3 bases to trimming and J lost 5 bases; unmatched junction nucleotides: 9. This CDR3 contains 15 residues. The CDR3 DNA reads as TGTGCCAGCAGCTACTTGGCAGGGGGCGGGACTGAAGCTTTCTTT. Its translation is CASSYLAGGGTEAFF.

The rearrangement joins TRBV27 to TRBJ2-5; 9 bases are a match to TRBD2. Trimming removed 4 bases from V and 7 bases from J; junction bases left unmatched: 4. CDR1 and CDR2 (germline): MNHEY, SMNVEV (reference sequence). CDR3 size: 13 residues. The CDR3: CASSSSREGTQYF. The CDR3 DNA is TGTGCCAGCAGTTCATCGCGGGAGGGGACCCAGTACTTC.

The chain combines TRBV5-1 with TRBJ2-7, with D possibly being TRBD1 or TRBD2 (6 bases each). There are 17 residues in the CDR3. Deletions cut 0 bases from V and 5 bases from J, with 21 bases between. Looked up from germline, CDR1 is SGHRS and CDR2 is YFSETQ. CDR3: CASSLGLGGRVRNEQYF. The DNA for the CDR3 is TGCGCCAGCAGCTTGGGGTTGGGGGGCAGGGTGAGAAACGAGCAGTACTTC.

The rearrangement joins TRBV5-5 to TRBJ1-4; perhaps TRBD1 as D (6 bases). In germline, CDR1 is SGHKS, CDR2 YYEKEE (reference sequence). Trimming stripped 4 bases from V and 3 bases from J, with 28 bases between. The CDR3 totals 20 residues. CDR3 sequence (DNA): TGTGCCAGCAGCCTTGCCAGGGGCGGATACCTCAACCGGCCTAATGAAAAACTGTTTTTT. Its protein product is CASSLARGGYLNRPNEKLFF.

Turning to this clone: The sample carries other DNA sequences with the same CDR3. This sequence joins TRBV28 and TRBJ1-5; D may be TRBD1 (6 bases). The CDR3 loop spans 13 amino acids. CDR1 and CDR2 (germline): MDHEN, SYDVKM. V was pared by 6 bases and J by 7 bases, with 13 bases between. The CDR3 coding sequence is TGTGCCAGCAGCCTGCTGGGGGCCCAGCCCCAGCATTTT. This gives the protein CASSLLGAQPQHF.

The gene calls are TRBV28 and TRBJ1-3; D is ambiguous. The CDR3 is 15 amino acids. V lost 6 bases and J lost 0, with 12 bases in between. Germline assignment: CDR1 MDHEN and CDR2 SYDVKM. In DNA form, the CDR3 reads TGTGCCAGCAGGGTCGGGGTATCCTCTGGAAACACCATATATTTT. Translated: CASRVGVSSGNTIYF. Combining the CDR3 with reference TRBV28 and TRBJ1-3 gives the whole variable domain DVKVTQSSRYLVKRTGEKVFLECVQDMDHENMFWYRQDPGLGLRLIYFSYDVKMKEKGDIPEGYSVSREKKERFSLILESASTNQTSMYLCASRVGVSSGNTIYFGEGSWLTVV.